This T cell receptor beta chain was sequenced in a study of glioma-infiltrating T cells. Study-wide results and limits: Non-neoplastic patients had below-expected tissue-blood divergence, while all gliomas exceeded expectation. CDR3 overlap between tissue and blood was very small.

Using RNA template, CDR3s of TCR alpha and beta were amplified with iRepertoire arm-PCR. One-step reverse transcription and amplification started from approximately 100-400 ng of tissue mRNA or PBMC total RNA. TCRdb re-called the multiplex PCR reads through MiXCR, storing one row per CDR3 protein. The table shows some 190,000 distinct CDR3 sequences, with approximately 30% occurring only once. Trimming took 4 bases from V and 0 from J, leaving 14 bases between them. Germline assignment: CDR1 SGHRS and CDR2 YFSETQ. This CDR3 comprises 15 residues. This clonotype was observed at least ten times. What it recognizes is unknown.

The V gene is TRBV5-1, the J gene TRBJ2-7; the D gene is possibly TRBD1 (6 bases). This TCR was sampled from a human donor with low-grade glioma or glioblastoma, undergoing nonglioma brain surgery, or in good health (not recorded which). The sequencing sample was made of glioma tissue, nonneoplastic brain tissue, or PBMCs (not recorded which). DNA of the CDR3: TGCGCCAGCAGCCCTGATGGACAGTACTCCTACGAGCAGTACTTC. This gives the protein CASSPDGQYSYEQYF.